The clone carrying this T cell receptor beta chain was seen ten or more times. The data originate from a study of T cell repertoires in cytomegalovirus infection. V trimming: 5 bases; J trimming: 2 bases; junction bases outside the gene matches: 9. From germline, CDR1 is MDHEN and CDR2 SYDVKM. The CDR3 extends over 16 amino acids. One entry per CDR3 protein, called by TCRdb with MiXCR from the reads. Of about 310,000 distinct CDR3 sequences in the sample, roughly a sixth were seen once. The rearrangement links TRBV28 to TRBJ1-5; 7 bases are shared with TRBD1. The sequence came from a human donor in good health (CMV status not recorded). Some clones in this sample may be carry-over from other donors' samples. Material: PBMCs. The CDR3 sequence: CASSLQRQGGNQPQHF. In nucleotides, the CDR3 is TGTGCCAGCAGTCTTCAACGACAGGGAGGCAATCAGCCCCAGCATTTT.